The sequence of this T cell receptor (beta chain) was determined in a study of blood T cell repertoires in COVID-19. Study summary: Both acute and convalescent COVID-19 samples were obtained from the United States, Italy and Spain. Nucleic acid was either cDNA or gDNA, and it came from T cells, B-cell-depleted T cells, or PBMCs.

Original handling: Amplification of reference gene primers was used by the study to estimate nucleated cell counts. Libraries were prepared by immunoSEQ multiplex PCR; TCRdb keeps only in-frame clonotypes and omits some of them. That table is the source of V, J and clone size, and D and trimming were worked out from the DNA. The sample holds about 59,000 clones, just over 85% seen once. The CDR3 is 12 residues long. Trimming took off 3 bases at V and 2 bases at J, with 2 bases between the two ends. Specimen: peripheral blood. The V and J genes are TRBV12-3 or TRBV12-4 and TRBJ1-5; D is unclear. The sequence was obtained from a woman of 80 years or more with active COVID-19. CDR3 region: CASSFGNQPQHF. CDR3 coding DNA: TGTGCCAGCAGTTTCGGCAATCAGCCCCAGCATTTT.